A single T cell receptor (beta chain) is shown here with its context. Its antigen remains unknown. Sequencing of the DNA from cultured CD4+ T cells was carried out with the Oncomine TCR Beta short-read assay. TCRdb recomputed calls from the PCR reads with MiXCR, one row per CDR3 protein. The sample consists of tens of thousands of distinct CDR3 sequences, around 48% of them appearing once. The sample's treatment: roughly 10-day PBMC culture with coronavirus spike peptide pools or control peptides (ViraFEST assay). This sample was included in a study of vaccination and CD4 T cells after COVID-19. The V gene lost 1 base and the J gene lost 0 bases, with 11 bases spanning the gap. Germline V gene lookup returns CDR1 MDHEN and CDR2 SYDVKM. CDR3 length: 16 residues.

The sequence came from a human donor who had recovered from COVID-19. This chain uses TRBV28 with TRBJ2-3; unclear D gene. Material: CD4+ T cells from blood, cultured in vitro. CDR3 in amino acids: CASSLFALKSTDTQYF. DNA of the CDR3: TGTGCCAGCAGTTTATTTGCCCTCAAGAGCACAGATACGCAGTATTTT.